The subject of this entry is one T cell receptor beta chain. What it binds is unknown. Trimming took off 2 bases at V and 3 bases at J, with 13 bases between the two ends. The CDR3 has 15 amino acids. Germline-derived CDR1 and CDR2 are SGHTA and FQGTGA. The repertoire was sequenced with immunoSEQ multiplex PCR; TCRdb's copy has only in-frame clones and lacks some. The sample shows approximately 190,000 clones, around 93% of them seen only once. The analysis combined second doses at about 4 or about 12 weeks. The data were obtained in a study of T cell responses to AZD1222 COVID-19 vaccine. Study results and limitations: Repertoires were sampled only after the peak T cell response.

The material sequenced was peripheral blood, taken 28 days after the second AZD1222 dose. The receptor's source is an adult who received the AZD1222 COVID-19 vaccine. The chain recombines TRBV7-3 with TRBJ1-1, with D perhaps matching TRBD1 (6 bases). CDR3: CASSLGGLGDTEAFF. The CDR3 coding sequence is TGTGCCAGCAGCTTAGGGGGGCTAGGCGACACTGAAGCTTTCTTT.